The 32 T cell receptor beta chains in this list originate from one sample, sequenced in a study of CD8 T cells in Susac syndrome. Random hexamers were used to reverse transcribe an amount of roughly 0.45 to 1 ug RNA. TCRdb reanalysed the immunoSEQ multiplex PCR reads using MiXCR and keeps one entry per CDR3 protein. Counted here are 2,500 or so distinct CDR3 sequences, around 75% occurring once; the ten biggest clones make up about a tenth. For TEMRA sorting, memory subsets were defined by CD27 and CD45RA staining. The material sequenced was CD8+ TEMRA cells from PBMCs. Subset given: FACS-sorted terminally differentiated effector memory CD8+ T cells re-expressing CD45RA (CD8+ TEMRA). The origin of the receptors is a human donor with Susac syndrome.

The chain uses TRBV27 and TRBJ1-1; D unclear. V was trimmed by 5 bases and J by 1 base, leaving 5 bases between them. The CDR3 has 12 amino acids. CDR1 and CDR2 (germline): MNHEY, SMNVEV (reference sequence). The DNA of the CDR3 is TGTGCCAGCAGTAAAGCGAACACTGAAGCTTTCTTT. Protein: CASSKANTEAFF.

V usage is TRBV20-1 and J usage is TRBJ1-1; D gene unclear. The CDR3 contains 11 residues. The V end was cut by 5 bases, the J end by 5 bases, with 9 bases between. Germline V lookup: CDR1 DFQATT, CDR2 SNEGSKA (reference sequence). The CDR3, as DNA: TGCAGTGCTGGAGGTGGAACTGAAGCTTTCTTT. This codes for CSAGGGTEAFF.

The chain is built from TRBV4-3 and TRBJ1-3; the D is unclear. CDR3 length: 15 amino acids. The germline V gene encodes CDR1 LGHNA and CDR2 YSLEER. V was pared by 8 bases and J by 2 bases, with 16 bases between. This chain's CDR3 is CASSPGLGPGNTIYF. The CDR3 DNA sequence: TGCGCCAGCTCGCCGGGCCTCGGCCCTGGAAACACCATATATTTT.

On this clonotype: An end of the junction does not agree with germline; a read error may underlie this. The genes are TRBV20-1 and TRBJ1-1; D unclear. Germline V gives CDR1 DFQATT, CDR2 SNEGSKA (reference sequence). The CDR3 contains 11 residues. The CDR3 sequence is CSASVNPEAFF. The CDR3 DNA reads TGCAGTGCTAGCGTGAACCCTGAAGCTTTCTTT.

The rearrangement joins TRBV25-1 to TRBJ2-3, with unresolved D. Between the trimmed V and J ends, which lost 6 bases and 6 bases, there was a span of 7 bases. This CDR3 comprises 11 residues. Germline-derived CDR1 and CDR2 are MGHDK and SYGVNS. The CDR3 spells CASSEADTQYF. Written as DNA, the CDR3 is TGTGCCAGCAGCGAGGCCGATACGCAGTATTTT.

This clonotype is labeled as large. This rearrangement joins TRBV7-6 to TRBJ2-3; D call uncertain. V gave up 1 base and J gave up 2 bases, with 10 bases separating them. Germline CDR1 SGHVS, CDR2 FNYEAQ. The length of the CDR3 is 15 residues. The DNA of the CDR3 is TGTGCCAGCAGCTTAGGACGGGTGCCCACAGATACGCAGTATTTT. Its protein is CASSLGRVPTDTQYF.

The chain employs TRBV1 and TRBJ2-6. TRBV1 is deemed a pseudogene. The CDR3 consists of 18 residues. Here the CDR3 DNA reads TGCACCAGCAGTTCCTGCTGTTTGGCACAAAGTCGGGCCAACGTCCTGACTTTC. Translating it yields CTSSSCCLAQSRANVLTF.

This clonotype was seen a single time. The chain carries TRBV30 and TRBJ2-3; 12 bases match TRBD2. CDR1 and CDR2 (germline): GTSNPN, SVGIG (reference sequence). V was pared by 3 bases and J by 6 bases, with 10 bases of the junction left unmatched. The CDR3 has 16 amino acids. This CDR3 is CAWSLGLAGQRDTQYF. Written as DNA, the CDR3 is TGTGCCTGGAGCCTAGGACTAGCGGGGCAGAGGGATACGCAGTATTTT.

CDR3 region: CASSLYTDTSYEQYF. CDR3 sequence (DNA): TGTGCCAGCAGCTTATATACCGACACCTCCTACGAGCAGTACTTC. This chain uses TRBV7-9 with TRBJ2-7; no firm D call. The CDR3 is 15 amino acids. Trimming shortened V by 2 bases and J by 0 bases, and 11 bases separated the two germline ends. Germline V gene data show CDR1 as SEHNR and CDR2 as FQNEAQ (reference sequence).

CDR3 amino acids: CASSESGAPYQPQHF. In nucleotides, the CDR3 is TGTGCCAGCAGCGAGTCAGGGGCACCTTATCAGCCCCAGCATTTT. The chain combines TRBV9 with TRBJ1-5, with a tentative D call TRBD1 (6 bases). V lost 3 bases to trimming and J lost 5 bases, with 15 bases between them. The CDR3 loop spans 15 amino acids. Germline V gene lookup returns CDR1 SGDLS and CDR2 YYNGEE.

This clonotype was seen a few times. The gene calls are TRBV20-1 and TRBJ1-1; no reliable D call. The germline gives CDR1 DFQATT, CDR2 SNEGSKA (reference sequence). V was cut by 3 bases and J by 6 bases, with 14 bases left in between. The CDR3 length is 13 residues. The CDR3 DNA follows: TGCAGTGCTAGCGCGACGGAGCGGGCTGAAGCTTTCTTT. It encodes CSASATERAEAFF.

The V gene is TRBV9, the J gene TRBJ1-1; no clear D. The germline CDR1 and CDR2 sequences are SGDLS and YYNGEE. The CDR3 length is 15 residues. The V end was cut by 4 bases, the J end by 3 bases, with 16 bases between. The CDR3 nucleotides are TGTGCCAGCAGCCTCCACGGACGGGTCGACACTGAAGCTTTCTTT. Residues: CASSLHGRVDTEAFF.

This clonotype showed up just a few times. V is TRBV15 and J is TRBJ2-1; D is undetermined. CDR1 is LNHNV and CDR2 is YYDKDF in the germline V gene (reference sequence). This CDR3 spans 17 amino acids. V was clipped by 0 bases and J by 0 bases, with 12 bases between them. In DNA, the CDR3 is TGTGCCACCAGCAGAGAGGGCAGGCATAGCTCCTACAATGAGCAGTTCTTC. It is translated as CATSREGRHSSYNEQFF.

The CDR3 DNA reads as TGTGCCAGCAGTGAGGAGTCTTCTAGCGGGGGGTATGAGCAGTTCTTC. Encoded protein: CASSEESSSGGYEQFF. J is TRBJ2-1 and V is TRBV6-1; 11 bases match TRBD2. The CDR3 covers 16 residues. From germline, CDR1 is MNHNS and CDR2 SASEGT. V shed 3 bases and J 8 bases; nucleotides not matched to a gene: 9.

This chain connects TRBV28 to TRBJ2-3; D is possibly TRBD1 or TRBD2 (6 bases each). In germline, CDR1 is MDHEN, CDR2 SYDVKM. Deletions cut 11 bases from V and 2 bases from J, with 26 bases between. CDR3 size: 17 residues. The CDR3 region has the DNA TGTGCCTGCGGAAGGGGAGGAACAGGGACTGACACAGATACGCAGTATTTT. It codes for CACGRGGTGTDTDTQYF.

This chain links TRBV10-3 with TRBJ2-5; 7 positions match TRBD1. This CDR3 contains 17 residues. J lost 6 bases, V lost 2 bases, and 15 bases had no gene match. Germline V gene lookup returns CDR1 ENHRY and CDR2 SYGVKD. The CDR3 DNA reads TGTGCCATCAGTGAGGAACAGGGGATATACGAATTGAAGACCCAGTACTTC. Translation: CAISEEQGIYELKTQYF.

This clonotype appeared once. This chain uses TRBV18 with TRBJ1-4; D is ambiguous. Trimming removed 6 bases at V and 8 bases at J, with 16 bases between. The germline V gene encodes CDR1 KGHSH and CDR2 LQKENI. The CDR3 loop spans 14 amino acids. CDR3 sequence: CASSPGLIVEKLFF. The CDR3 region has the DNA TGTGCCAGCTCCCCGGGCCTCATAGTGGAAAAACTGTTTTTT. The full variable domain, rest sourced from reference TRBV18 and TRBJ1-4, is NAGVMQNPRHLVRRRGQEARLRCSPMKGHSHVYWYRQLPEEGLKFMVYLQKENIIDESGMPKERFSAEFPKEGPSILRIQQVVRGDSAAYFCASSPGLIVEKLFFGSGTQLSVL.

Remarks on this clonotype: Possible read error: a much larger clone is one base away. The chain's CDR3 is CASSPAGGGTDTQYF. The CDR3 region has the DNA TGTGCCAGCAGCCCAGCCGGGGGGGGCACAGATACGCAGTATTTT. V and J are TRBV7-3 and TRBJ2-3; 8 bases fit TRBD2. The V segment lost 5 bases and the J segment 1 base; nucleotides outside the gene matches: 5. Germline V gene lookup returns CDR1 SGHTA and CDR2 FQGTGA. The CDR3 extends over 15 amino acids.

About this clonotype: Mismatch with germline at one junction end may stem from a read error. V is TRBV7-9 and J is TRBJ2-2; TRBD2 might be the D (6 bases). The CDR3 spans 14 residues. CDR1 SEHNR and CDR2 FQNEAQ come from the germline V gene (reference sequence). CDR3 sequence: CASSLALGPGELFF. The CDR3 nucleotides read TGTGCCAGCAGCCTAGCGTTGGGACCCGGGGAGCTGTTTTTT. Together with reference TRBV7-9 and TRBJ2-2, the CDR3 gives the full variable domain: DTGVSQNPRHKITKRGQNVTFRCDPISEHNRLYWYRQTLGQGPEFLTYFQNEAQLEKSRLLSDRFSAERPKGSFSTLEIQRTEQGDSAMYLCASSLALGPGELFFGEGSRLTVL.

The chain couples TRBV11-1 to TRBJ2-5, with a weak D call TRBD2 (7 bases). V was clipped by 3 bases and J by 5 bases, with 10 bases between them. CDR1 and CDR2 (germline): SGHAT, FQDESV (reference sequence). The CDR3 has 13 amino acids. The CDR3 reads CASSLGGGETQYF. DNA of the CDR3: TGTGCCAGCAGCTTGGGAGGGGGGGAGACCCAGTACTTC.

The chain carries TRBV4-3 and TRBJ1-1; D not certain. This CDR3 has 15 residues. Germline CDR1 is LGHNA and CDR2 is YSLEER. V was pared by 0 bases and J by 8 bases, with 16 bases between. The CDR3 spells CASSQDLTDGEEAFF. In nucleotides, the CDR3 is TGCGCCAGCAGCCAAGATCTCACGGACGGAGAAGAAGCTTTCTTT.

The gene calls are TRBV13 and TRBJ2-7; 9 nucleotides agree with TRBD1. Germline-derived CDR1 and CDR2 are PRHDT and FYEKMQ (reference sequence). V shed 1 base, J shed 5 bases, and the junction held 9 bases outside the gene matches. This CDR3 contains 16 residues. The CDR3, as DNA: TGTGCCAGCAGCTTAGAGCCGGGGACAGGGCCGGACGAGCAGTACTTC. Its translation is CASSLEPGTGPDEQYF.

The chain has TRBV27 and TRBJ1-2; TRBD1 is a possible D gene (5 bases). Trimming stripped 3 bases from V and 6 bases from J, with 14 bases between. CDR3 length equals 14 residues. Germline V gene lookup returns CDR1 MNHEY and CDR2 SMNVEV (reference sequence). CDR3 DNA: TGTGCCAGCAGTTTTCAGGGACGGTCCGATGGCTACACCTTC. This translates into CASSFQGRSDGYTF.

The rearrangement uses TRBV7-3 and TRBJ1-6, with 8 bases aligning to TRBD1. Germline CDR1 reads SGHTA; CDR2 reads FQGTGA. This CDR3 comprises 14 residues. Trimming at V came to 4 bases and at J to 8 bases, leaving 4 bases not matched to a gene. CDR3 coding DNA: TGTGCCAGCAGCTCGCGACAGGGGCATTCACCCCTCCACTTT. Amino acids: CASSSRQGHSPLHF.

The rearrangement joins TRBV3-1 to TRBJ1-1, with TRBD1 matching 11 bases. Germline lookup yields CDR1 LGHDT and CDR2 YNNKEL (reference sequence). The CDR3 runs 17 residues. J gave up 1 base and V 4 bases, and 8 bases lay outside the gene matches. Here the CDR3 DNA reads TGTGCCAGCAGCCCTGGGTGGACAGGGGGCAGGAACACTGAAGCTTTCTTT. The encoded protein is CASSPGWTGGRNTEAFF.

V is TRBV30 and J is TRBJ2-7; no firm D call. Germline lookup yields CDR1 GTSNPN and CDR2 SVGIG (reference sequence). The CDR3 contains 11 residues. Deletions cut 5 bases from V and 2 bases from J, with 7 bases between. The CDR3 nucleotides read TGTGCCTGGGAGAAAGCCTACGAGCAGTACTTC. Amino acids: CAWEKAYEQYF.

J is TRBJ2-1 and V is TRBV27; D remains ambiguous. V was pared by 3 bases and J by 5 bases, with 5 bases between. The CDR3 runs 12 residues. Germline CDR1 MNHEY, CDR2 SMNVEV (reference sequence). The CDR3 sequence: CASSFRNNEQFF. The CDR3 region has the DNA TGTGCCAGCAGTTTTAGGAACAATGAGCAGTTCTTC.

This clonotype was seen a single time. This chain joins TRBV9 and TRBJ2-7; the D is unclear. The germline gives CDR1 SGDLS, CDR2 YYNGEE. The length of the CDR3 is 12 residues. Trimming removed 0 bases from V and 5 bases from J, with 6 bases in between. The CDR3 DNA reads TGTGCCAGCAGCGTAGGAGAAGACGAGCAGTACTTC. This gives the protein CASSVGEDEQYF.

On this clonotype itself: A much larger clonotype is one base distant, so this may be a read error. CDR3 residues: CASSLGASGTGIYEQYF. For the CDR3, the DNA is TGCGCCAGCAGCTTGGGCGCCTCCGGGACAGGGATCTACGAGCAGTACTTC. This chain joins TRBV5-1 and TRBJ2-7; 9 bases are shared with TRBD1. This CDR3 comprises 17 residues. V lost 0 bases to trimming and J lost 3 bases; unmatched junction nucleotides: 10. CDR1 is SGHRS, CDR2 YFSETQ, per germline. Variable domain in full (rest from reference TRBV5-1 and TRBJ2-7): KAGVTQTPRYLIKTRGQQVTLSCSPISGHRSVSWYQQTPGQGLQFLFEYFSETQRNKGNFPGRFSGRQFSNSRSEMNVSTLELGDSALYLCASSLGASGTGIYEQYFGPGTRLTVT.

The chain combines TRBV4-3 with TRBJ2-5, with 10 bases fitting TRBD1. V shed 5 bases, J shed 5 bases, and the junction held 8 bases outside the gene matches. Germline V CDR1 and CDR2: LGHNA, YSLEER. The CDR3 is made up of 15 amino acids. Written as DNA, the CDR3 is TGCGCCAGCAGCTCCGGGACAGGGGCGTCCGAGACCCAGTACTTC. Its translation: CASSSGTGASETQYF.

The V and J genes are TRBV6-6 and TRBJ2-4; 7 nucleotides agree with TRBD2. The junction had 11 bases not matched to a gene; V was cut back by 8 bases and J by 7 bases. This CDR3 is 14 amino acids long. From germline, CDR1 is MNHNY and CDR2 SVGAGI (reference sequence). As DNA, the CDR3 is TGTGCCAGCGTTTTCACCGCCGGGGGGAACATTCAGTACTTC. This sequence encodes CASVFTAGGNIQYF.

About this clonotype: Compared with germline, one end of the junction differs, possibly owing to a read error. This chain uses TRBV18 with TRBJ2-7, with TRBD1 identical over 7 bases. The CDR3 covers 15 residues. Germline CDR1 KGHSH, CDR2 LQKENI. CDR3: CASSPPGTEVNELYF. CDR3 nucleotides: TGTGCCAGCTCACCGCCTGGGACAGAGGTCAACGAGCTGTACTTC. The entire variable domain, with the rest obtained from reference TRBV18 and TRBJ2-7, is as follows: NAGVMQNPRHLVRRRGQEARLRCSPMKGHSHVYWYRQLPEEGLKFMVYLQKENIIDESGMPKERFSAEFPKEGPSILRIQQVVRGDSAAYFCASSPPGTEVNELYFGPGTRLTVT.